This T cell receptor (beta chain) was profiled in a study of shared T cell receptors in the human thymus. The CDR3 has 13 residues. CDR1 is MDHEN and CDR2 is SYDVKM in the germline V gene. The J segment lost 3 bases and the V segment lost 7 bases, leaving 4 bases of the junction unmatched. Some clones are missing from TCRdb's copy, which holds only in-frame ones; the method was immunoSEQ multiplex PCR. Of about 660,000 clones in the sample, roughly 90% were seen once. These data were likewise used in another study, on human thymus T cells. That work adds: Thymic material originated from resections removed in the course of corrective heart surgery. V and J genes seemed to be used with bias in thymic and blood repertoires. Among unrelated individuals, related research reported thymic repertoires that overlapped highly.

The specimen sequenced was thymocytes. The rearrangement joins TRBV28 to TRBJ1-2, with TRBD1 identical over 8 bases. This TCR was sampled from a boy less than two years old with a congenital heart defect. The CDR3 spells CASNPTGDYGYTF. CDR3 sequence (DNA): TGTGCCAGCAACCCGACAGGGGACTATGGCTACACCTTC.